The sequence of this T cell receptor (beta chain) was determined in a study of shared clonotypes between healthy human individuals. Only in-frame clones appear in the TCRdb table, and some are missing; sequencing was by immunoSEQ multiplex PCR. The sample has about 1.1 million clones, approximately 80% seen once. CDR3 size: 15 residues. V gave up 8 bases and J gave up 6 bases; unmatched junction bases: 13. Per germline, CDR1 MNHEY and CDR2 SMNVEV (reference sequence). Sequenced sample: memory CD4+ T cells from PBMCs. Subset of the sample: CD45RA-negative fraction. The V gene is TRBV27, the J gene TRBJ2-7, with 10 bases fitting TRBD2. This TCR came from a man aged 18-30 years in good health. Some clones in this sample may be carry-over from other donors' samples. The CDR3, as DNA: TGTGCCAGCGCGGTCCAGCGGGAGGGTCTTCGCGAGCAGTACTTC. Translating it yields CASAVQREGLREQYF.